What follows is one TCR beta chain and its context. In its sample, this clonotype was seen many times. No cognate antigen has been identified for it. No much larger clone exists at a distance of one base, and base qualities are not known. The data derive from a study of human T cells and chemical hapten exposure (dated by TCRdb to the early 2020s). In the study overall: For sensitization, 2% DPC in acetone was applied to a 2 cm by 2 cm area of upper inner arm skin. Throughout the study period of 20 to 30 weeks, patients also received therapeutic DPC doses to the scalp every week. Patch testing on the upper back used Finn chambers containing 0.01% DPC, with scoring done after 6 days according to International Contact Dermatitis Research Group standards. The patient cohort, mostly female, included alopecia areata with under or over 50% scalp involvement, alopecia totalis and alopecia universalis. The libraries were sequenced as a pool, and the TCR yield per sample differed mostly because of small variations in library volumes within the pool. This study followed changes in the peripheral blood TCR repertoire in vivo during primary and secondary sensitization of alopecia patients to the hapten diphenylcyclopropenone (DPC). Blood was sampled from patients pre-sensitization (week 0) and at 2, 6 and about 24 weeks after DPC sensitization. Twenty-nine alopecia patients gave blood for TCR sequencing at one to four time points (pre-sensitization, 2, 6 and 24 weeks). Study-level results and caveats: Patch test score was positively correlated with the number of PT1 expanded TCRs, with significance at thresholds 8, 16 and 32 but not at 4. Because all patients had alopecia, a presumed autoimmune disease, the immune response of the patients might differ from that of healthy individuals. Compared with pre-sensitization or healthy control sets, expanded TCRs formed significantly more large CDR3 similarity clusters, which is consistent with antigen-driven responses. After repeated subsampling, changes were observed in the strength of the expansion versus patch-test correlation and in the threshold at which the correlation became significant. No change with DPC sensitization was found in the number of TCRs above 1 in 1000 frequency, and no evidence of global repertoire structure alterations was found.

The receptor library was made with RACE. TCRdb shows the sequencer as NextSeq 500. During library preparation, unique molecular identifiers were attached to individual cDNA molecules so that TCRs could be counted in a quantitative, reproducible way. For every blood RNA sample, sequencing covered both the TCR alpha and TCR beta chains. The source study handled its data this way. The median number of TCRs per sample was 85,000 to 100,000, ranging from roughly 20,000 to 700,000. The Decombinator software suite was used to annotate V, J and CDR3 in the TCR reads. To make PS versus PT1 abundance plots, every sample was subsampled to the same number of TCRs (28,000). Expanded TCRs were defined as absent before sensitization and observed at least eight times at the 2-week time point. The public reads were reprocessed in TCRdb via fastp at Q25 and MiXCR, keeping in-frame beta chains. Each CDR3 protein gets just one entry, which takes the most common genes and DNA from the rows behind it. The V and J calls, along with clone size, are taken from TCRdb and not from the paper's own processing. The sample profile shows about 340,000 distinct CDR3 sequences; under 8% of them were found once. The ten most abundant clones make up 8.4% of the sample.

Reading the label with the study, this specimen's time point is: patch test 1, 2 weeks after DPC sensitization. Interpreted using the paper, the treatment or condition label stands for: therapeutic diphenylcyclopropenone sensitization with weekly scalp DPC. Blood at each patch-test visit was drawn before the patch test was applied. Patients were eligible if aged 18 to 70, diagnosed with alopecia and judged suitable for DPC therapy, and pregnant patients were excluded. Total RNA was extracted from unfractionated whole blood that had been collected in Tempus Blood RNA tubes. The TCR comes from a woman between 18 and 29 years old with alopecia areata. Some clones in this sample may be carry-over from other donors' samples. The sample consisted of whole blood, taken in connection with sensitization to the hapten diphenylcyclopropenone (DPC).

Here is the DNA: TGTGCCAGCAGCGGCAGCAGAGCTAACTACGAGCAGTACTTC. Protein translation: CASSGSRANYEQYF. The chain links TRBV6-5 with TRBJ2-7; the D gene cannot be resolved reliably. The CDR3 holds 14 amino acids from the cysteine to the phenylalanine. Here the CDR3 DNA is all that survives: 42 bases in frame from base 1. In the germline V gene, CDR1 corresponds to MNHEY and CDR2 to SVGAGI. V is reduced by 6 bases and J by 3 bases, leaving a spacing of 15 bases between them.